These T cell receptor beta chains were read from a single sample in a study of shared clonotypes between healthy human individuals. Profiled with immunoSEQ multiplex PCR; TCRdb holds only in-frame clones, not every one. The sample lists around 1 million clones, less than 85% seen once, with about 1.5% in the top ten. Sequencing was done on a sample of memory CD4+ T cells sorted from blood. Receptors were obtained from a man aged 18 to 29 in good health. CDR3s include the opening cysteine and the closing phenylalanine or tryptophan. The order of the fields is J gene, D gene, V gene, clone size, CDR3 DNA, CDR3 protein. D genes are given only for firm matches. Rows may omit the clone size; those that give it use once, few, many or a size class.

>TRBJ2-3|.|TRBV6-5|.
TGTGCCAGCAGTTACTCTGGCGAAAGCACAGATACGCAGTATTTT
CASSYSGESTDTQYF
>TRBJ1-5|.|TRBV15|.
TGTGCCACCAGCCCCCTTGGGGGGCTTAAGGACAATCAGCCCCAGCATTTT
CATSPLGGLKDNQPQHF
>TRBJ2-1|.|TRBV7-2|few
TGTGCCAGCAGCTTGTCTGCAGCCAGGTACAATGAGCAGTTCTTC
CASSLSAARYNEQFF
>TRBJ1-5|.|TRBV2|.
TGTGCCAGCAATTGGGCAGGGGGCAATCAGCCCCAGCATTTT
CASNWAGGNQPQHF
>TRBJ2-1|TRBD1|TRBV14|.
TGTGCCAGCAGCCAACCTACAGGGGGACTCTACAATGAGCAGTTCTTC
CASSQPTGGLYNEQFF
>TRBJ2-7|.|TRBV15|.
TGTGCCACCCAATACAGGGAAGGGGGCTACGAGCAGTACTTC
CATQYREGGYEQYF
>TRBJ2-5|TRBD1|TRBV6-5|once
TGTGCCAGCAGTCCAGGGGGCAGGGCGGTCGAGACCCAGTACTTC
CASSPGGRAVETQYF
>TRBJ2-3|.|TRBV5-1|.
TGCGCCAGCAGCTTGAGGGCGAACGCAGATACGCAGTATTTT
CASSLRANADTQYF
>TRBJ2-1|.|TRBV11-1|.
TGTGCCAGCTCCGGGGGCAGCTCCTACAATGAGCAGTTCTTC
CASSGGSSYNEQFF
>TRBJ2-7|.|TRBV5-8|.
TGTGCCAGCAGCACGACGAGTCTTGGTGCTCAATCCTACGAGCAGTACTTC
CASSTTSLGAQSYEQYF
>TRBJ1-2|.|TRBV6-6|.
TGTGCCAGTTCCTTTGGGGGGGCACGTGGCTACACCTTC
CASSFGGARGYTF
>TRBJ2-1|.|TRBV28|.
TGTGCCAGCAGTTCGTCAGGGTTCCCCTCCTACAATGAGCAGTTCTTC
CASSSSGFPSYNEQFF
>TRBJ2-6|.|TRBV7-3|.
TGTGCCAGCAGCTTATCCGGGACTGGGGCCAACGTCCTGACTTTC
CASSLSGTGANVLTF
>TRBJ2-7|.|TRBV9|few
TGTGCCAGCATGGCCCGCCAAGGGTACGAGCAGTACTTC
CASMARQGYEQYF